The present entry profiles one T cell receptor (beta chain) with its context. This entry belongs to a study of OX40 agonist ivuxolimab in advanced cancers. The repertoire was sequenced with immunoSEQ multiplex PCR; TCRdb's copy has only in-frame clones and lacks some. The profile shows roughly 73,000 clones, approximately 81% of them singletons. Sequenced material: CD4+ or CD8+ T cells sorted from blood, taken in a trial of the OX40 agonist ivuxolimab. The TCR comes from an adult with an advanced solid tumor such as melanoma, head and neck, liver or kidney cancer.

The CDR3: CASNSAGGGSYEQYF. The CDR3 bases are TGTGCCAGCAACTCGGCGGGGGGGGGCTCCTACGAGCAGTACTTC. The chain employs TRBV6-5 and TRBJ2-7; 9 bases align to TRBD2. The CDR3 contains 15 residues. V shed 7 bases and J 0 bases; nucleotides not matched to a gene: 7. The germline V gene has CDR1 MNHEY and CDR2 SVGAGI.